Following are 16 T cell receptor beta chains from one sample sequenced in a study of shared clonotypes between healthy human individuals. TCRdb keeps only in-frame clones here, not all; method: immunoSEQ multiplex PCR. This table holds about 380,000 clones, roughly 96% found once. Sequenced: memory CD8+ T cells sorted from blood. The subset is: CD45RO+ cells pooled with CCR7-negative TemRA cells. These receptors all stem from a man aged 30-40 years in good health.

The chain is built from TRBV7-9 and TRBJ2-5; the D gene is possibly TRBD1 (6 bases). The V end lost 5 bases, the J end lost 2 bases, and 15 bases lay between the germline ends. The CDR3 contains 15 residues. In germline, CDR1 is SEHNR, CDR2 FQNEAQ (reference sequence). The CDR3 reads CASSRATGPQETQYF. The CDR3 nucleotides read TGTGCCAGCAGCCGCGCTACAGGGCCTCAAGAGACCCAGTACTTC. The whole variable domain, filled in from reference TRBV7-9 and TRBJ2-5, reads DTGVSQNPRHKITKRGQNVTFRCDPISEHNRLYWYRQTLGQGPEFLTYFQNEAQLEKSRLLSDRFSAERPKGSFSTLEIQRTEQGDSAMYLCASSRATGPQETQYFGPGTRLLVL.

This clone appeared once. The CDR3, as DNA: TGCGCCAGCAGCCCCCAATGGGGCAGGGGCCACGAGCAGTACTTC. Amino acids: CASSPQWGRGHEQYF. V and J are TRBV5-1 and TRBJ2-7, with D tentatively TRBD1 (6 bases). Germline V gives CDR1 SGHRS, CDR2 YFSETQ. CDR3 length equals 15 residues. Trimming removed 4 bases at V and 5 bases at J, with 19 bases between.

The chain couples TRBV6-5 to TRBJ1-2, with D tentatively TRBD1 (5 bases). Trimming removed 4 bases at V and 2 bases at J, with 8 bases between. Germline V gives CDR1 MNHEY, CDR2 SVGAGI. The length of the CDR3 is 13 residues. CDR3 in DNA: TGTGCCAGCAGTTTGAACAGGAACTATGGCTACACCTTC. Its protein is CASSLNRNYGYTF.

The chain combines TRBV15 with TRBJ2-5; D unclear. Germline CDR1 is LNHNV and CDR2 is YYDKDF (reference sequence). V was shortened by 0 bases and J by 3 bases, with 5 bases between the two germline ends. The CDR3 sequence is 13 residues long. The CDR3 region has the DNA TGTGCCACCAGCAGAGAAGGGAAAGAGACCCAGTACTTC. This gives the protein CATSREGKETQYF.

V is TRBV7-8 and J is TRBJ2-7; D is unresolved. The CDR3 loop spans 12 amino acids. Germline CDR1 SGHVS, CDR2 FQNEAQ. Trimming stripped 5 bases from V and 3 bases from J, with 8 bases between. For the CDR3, the DNA is TGTGCCAGCAGCGACACCTTCTACGAGCAGTACTTC. Its protein is CASSDTFYEQYF.

V and J are TRBV9 and TRBJ2-7; D could derive from TRBD1 or TRBD2 (5 bases each). Trimming stripped 2 bases from V and 3 bases from J, with 12 bases between. This CDR3 has 14 residues. From germline, CDR1 is SGDLS and CDR2 YYNGEE. The CDR3 region has the DNA TGTGCCAGCAGCGTCTACGAGGGGATCTACGAGCAGTACTTC. Amino acids: CASSVYEGIYEQYF. Together with reference TRBV9 and TRBJ2-7, the CDR3 gives the full variable domain: DSGVTQTPKHLITATGQRVTLRCSPRSGDLSVYWYQQSLDQGLQFLIQYYNGEERAKGNILERFSAQQFPDLHSELNLSSLELGDSALYFCASSVYEGIYEQYFGPGTRLTVT.

J is TRBJ1-1 and V is TRBV10-1; D is unresolved. Germline lookup yields CDR1 WNHNN and CDR2 SYGVQD (reference sequence). V was cut by 6 bases and J by 0 bases, with 8 bases left in between. CDR3 length: 13 residues. CDR3 protein: CASSEGLNTEAFF. In nucleotides, the CDR3 is TGCGCCAGCAGCGAGGGCTTGAACACTGAAGCTTTCTTT.

In its sample, this clone was seen a few times. The chain couples TRBV5-4 to TRBJ1-1; D might be TRBD1 (6 bases). The length of the CDR3 is 11 residues. Looked up from germline, CDR1 is SGHNT and CDR2 is YYREEE (reference sequence). Deletions cut 2 bases from V and 8 bases from J, with 7 bases between. CDR3 sequence reads: CASSFDREAFF. CDR3 DNA: TGTGCCAGCAGCTTTGACAGGGAAGCTTTCTTT.

The rearrangement uses TRBV27 and TRBJ2-3; 8 nucleotides agree with TRBD2. The CDR3 is 16 amino acids. The ends lost 3 bases at V and 1 base at J; junction bases unmatched: 6. Germline CDR1 is MNHEY and CDR2 is SMNVEV (reference sequence). The chain's CDR3 is CASSFLAGGRTDTQYF. CDR3 nucleotide sequence: TGTGCCAGCAGTTTTCTGGCGGGAGGTCGCACAGATACGCAGTATTTT.

This sequence joins TRBV29-1 and TRBJ2-7; TRBD1 might be the D (6 bases). Trimming took off 6 bases at V and 2 bases at J, with 14 bases between the two ends. The germline CDR1 and CDR2 sequences are SQVTM and ANQGSEA. The CDR3 loop spans 13 amino acids. The CDR3 reads CSVDTGTTYEQYF. The DNA of the CDR3 is TGCAGCGTAGATACCGGGACAACCTACGAGCAGTACTTC.

The chain links TRBV29-1 to TRBJ2-5, with D possibly being TRBD1 (6 bases). The CDR3 consists of 15 residues. Trimming took 4 bases from V and 0 from J, leaving 15 bases between them. Looked up from germline, CDR1 is SQVTM and CDR2 is ANQGSEA. CDR3 nucleotides: TGCAGCGTTGCTCAATTTCGACAGGACCAAGAGACCCAGTACTTC. It is translated as CSVAQFRQDQETQYF.

Only a few counts were recorded for this clone. Other DNA sequences in the same sample also yield this CDR3. The chain uses TRBV19 and TRBJ1-5, with TRBD1 identical over 7 bases. V lost 4 bases to trimming and J lost 0 bases; unmatched junction nucleotides: 3. This CDR3 spans 15 amino acids. Per the germline V gene, CDR1 is LNHDA and CDR2 is SQIVND (reference sequence). CDR3 amino acids: CASSNRGYSNQPQHF. In DNA, the CDR3 is TGTGCCAGTAGTAACAGGGGTTATAGCAATCAGCCCCAGCATTTT.

This chain links TRBV7-2 with TRBJ2-6; D is uncertain. V lost 3 bases, J lost 1 base, and 10 bases lay in between. Germline V lookup: CDR1 SGHTA, CDR2 FQGNSA. The CDR3 extends over 16 amino acids. The DNA of the CDR3 is TGTGCCAGCAGCTTGGTCCGTGGTTCTGGGGCCAACGTCCTGACTTTC. Translating gives CASSLVRGSGANVLTF.

The CDR3 nucleotides read TGTGCCAGCAGACCGAGCTCTGGAAACACCATATATTTT. Translated: CASRPSSGNTIYF. The chain is built from TRBV27 and TRBJ1-3; D call uncertain. This CDR3 is 13 amino acids long. From germline, CDR1 is MNHEY and CDR2 SMNVEV (reference sequence). V dropped 6 bases and J dropped 0 bases, with 6 bases sitting between them.

The chain is built from TRBV6-1 and TRBJ2-3, with 9 bases lining up with TRBD1. Losses at the gene ends were 6 bases for V and 4 bases for J; bases not matched to a gene: 5. The CDR3 loop spans 14 amino acids. Germline CDR1 MNHNS, CDR2 SASEGT. The CDR3 region is CASSGTGFADTQYF. CDR3 sequence (DNA): TGTGCCAGCAGCGGGACAGGGTTCGCAGATACGCAGTATTTT.

The chain joins TRBV18 to TRBJ2-1; the match to TRBD1 covers 7 bases. The CDR3 loop spans 16 amino acids. Germline trimming cut 3 bases from V and 0 bases from J; bases unmatched to any gene: 5. CDR1 KGHSH and CDR2 LQKENI come from the germline V gene. The CDR3 sequence: CASSPGRQGSYNEQFF. The DNA of the CDR3 is TGTGCCAGCTCACCGGGTCGACAGGGCTCCTACAATGAGCAGTTCTTC.